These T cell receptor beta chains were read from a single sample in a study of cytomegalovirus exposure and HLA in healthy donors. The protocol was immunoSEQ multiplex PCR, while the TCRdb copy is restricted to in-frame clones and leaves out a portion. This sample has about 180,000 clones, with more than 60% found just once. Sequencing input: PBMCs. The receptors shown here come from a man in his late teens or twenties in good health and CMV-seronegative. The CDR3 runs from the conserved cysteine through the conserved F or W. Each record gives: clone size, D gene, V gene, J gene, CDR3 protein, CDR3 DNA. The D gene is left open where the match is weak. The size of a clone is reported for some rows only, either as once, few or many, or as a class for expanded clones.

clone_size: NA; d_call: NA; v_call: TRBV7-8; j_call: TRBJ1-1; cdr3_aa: CASSYPPEMNTEAFF; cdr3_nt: TGTGCCAGCAGCTACCCCCCAGAAATGAACACTGAAGCTTTCTTT
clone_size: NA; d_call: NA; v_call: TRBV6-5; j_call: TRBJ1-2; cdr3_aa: CASSYSYRGGNYGYTF; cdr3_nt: TGTGCCAGCAGTTACTCGTATAGGGGAGGGAACTATGGCTACACCTTC
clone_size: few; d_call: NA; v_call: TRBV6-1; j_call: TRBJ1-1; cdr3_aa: CASSAQMNTEAFF; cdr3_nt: TGTGCCAGCAGTGCCCAGATGAACACTGAAGCTTTCTTT
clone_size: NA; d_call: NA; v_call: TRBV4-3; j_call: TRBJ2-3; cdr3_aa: CASSQDGDGWSDTQYF; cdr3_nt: TGCGCCAGCAGCCAAGACGGAGACGGATGGAGCGATACGCAGTATTTT
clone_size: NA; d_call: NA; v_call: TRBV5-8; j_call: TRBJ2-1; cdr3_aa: CASSFRPGLTYNEQFF; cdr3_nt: TGTGCCAGCAGCTTTAGACCGGGACTCACCTACAATGAGCAGTTCTTC
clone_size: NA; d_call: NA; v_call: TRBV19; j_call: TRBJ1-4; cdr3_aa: CASTQWVGEEEKLFF; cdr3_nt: TGTGCCAGTACGCAATGGGTAGGGGAGGAAGAAAAACTGTTTTTT
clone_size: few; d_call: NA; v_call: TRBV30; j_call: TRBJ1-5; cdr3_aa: CAWSDRRQLYSNQPQHF; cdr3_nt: TGTGCCTGGAGCGACCGACGACAGCTTTATAGCAATCAGCCCCAGCATTTT
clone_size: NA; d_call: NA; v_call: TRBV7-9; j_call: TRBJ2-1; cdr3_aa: CASSLLTVEQFF; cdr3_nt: TGTGCCAGCAGCTTACTAACAGTTGAGCAGTTCTTC
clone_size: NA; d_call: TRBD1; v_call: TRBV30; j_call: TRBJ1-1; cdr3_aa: CAWSVLAGGAGTEAFF; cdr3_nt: TGTGCCTGGAGTGTACTTGCAGGGGGCGCGGGGACTGAAGCTTTCTTT
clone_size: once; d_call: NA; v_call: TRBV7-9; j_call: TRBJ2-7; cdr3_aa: CASSSTPQESPYEQYF; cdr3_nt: TGTGCCAGCAGCTCCACCCCACAGGAGTCGCCCTACGAGCAGTACTTC
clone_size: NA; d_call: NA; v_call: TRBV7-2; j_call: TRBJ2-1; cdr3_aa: CASSLDWSSYNEQFF; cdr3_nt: TGTGCCAGCAGCCTCGACTGGAGCTCCTACAATGAGCAGTTCTTC
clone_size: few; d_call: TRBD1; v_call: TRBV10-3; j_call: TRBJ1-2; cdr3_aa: CAISGLRGQGYGYTF; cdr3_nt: TGTGCCATCAGTGGCCTTAGGGGACAGGGGTATGGCTACACCTTC
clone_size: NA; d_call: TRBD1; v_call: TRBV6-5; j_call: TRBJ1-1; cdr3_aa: CASRGTGRMNTEAFF; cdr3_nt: TGTGCCAGCAGGGGGACAGGGCGGATGAACACTGAAGCTTTCTTT
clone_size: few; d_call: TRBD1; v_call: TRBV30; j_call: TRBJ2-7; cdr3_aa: CAWSPGQDYEQYF; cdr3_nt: TGTGCCTGGAGCCCTGGACAGGACTACGAGCAGTACTTC
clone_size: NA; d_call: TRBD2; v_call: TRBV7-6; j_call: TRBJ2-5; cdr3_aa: CASSSWTSGTETQYF; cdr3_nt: TGTGCCAGCAGCTCGTGGACTAGCGGGACAGAGACCCAGTACTTC
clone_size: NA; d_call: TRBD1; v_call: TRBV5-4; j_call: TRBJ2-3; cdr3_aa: CASSLPGTGATDTQYF; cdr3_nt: TGTGCCAGCAGCCTCCCCGGGACAGGGGCCACAGATACGCAGTATTTT
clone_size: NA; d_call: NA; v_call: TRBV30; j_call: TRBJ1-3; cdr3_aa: CAWSLGVVSGNTIYF; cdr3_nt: TGTGCCTGGAGTCTTGGAGTGGTCTCTGGAAACACCATATATTTT
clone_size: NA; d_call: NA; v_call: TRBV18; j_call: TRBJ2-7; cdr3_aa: CASSPRTDEQYF; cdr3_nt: TGTGCCAGCTCACCAAGGACAGACGAGCAGTACTTC
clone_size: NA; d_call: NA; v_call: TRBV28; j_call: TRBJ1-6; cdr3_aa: CASSLDWAPNNSPLHF; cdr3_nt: TGTGCCAGCAGTTTAGATTGGGCCCCCAATAATTCACCCCTCCACTTT
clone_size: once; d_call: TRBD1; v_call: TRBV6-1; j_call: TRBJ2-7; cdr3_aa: CASSDLGQGHYEQYF; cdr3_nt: TGTGCCAGCAGTGATTTGGGACAGGGACATTACGAGCAGTACTTC
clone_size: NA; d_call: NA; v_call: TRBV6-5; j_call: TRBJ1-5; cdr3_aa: CAGGQNSNQPQHF; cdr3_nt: TGTGCCGGAGGACAGAATAGCAATCAGCCCCAGCATTTT
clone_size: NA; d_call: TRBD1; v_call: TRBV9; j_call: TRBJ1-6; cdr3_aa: CASSSRDRVNSPLHF; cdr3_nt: TGTGCCAGCAGCTCCCGGGACAGGGTGAATTCACCCCTCCACTTT
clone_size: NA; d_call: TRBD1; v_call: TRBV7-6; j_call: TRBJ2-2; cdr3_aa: CASSLDRDMDTGELFF; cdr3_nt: TGTGCCAGCAGCCTGGACAGGGATATGGACACCGGGGAGCTGTTTTTT
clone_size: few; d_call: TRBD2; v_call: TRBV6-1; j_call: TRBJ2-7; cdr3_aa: CASSARLAEAIPYEQYF; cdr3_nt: TGTGCCAGCAGTGCCCGACTAGCGGAGGCTATCCCCTACGAGCAGTACTTC
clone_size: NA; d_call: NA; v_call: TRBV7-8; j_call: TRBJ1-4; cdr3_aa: CASSQTDNTNEKLFF; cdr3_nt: TGTGCCAGCAGCCAGACAGACAACACTAATGAAAAACTGTTTTTT
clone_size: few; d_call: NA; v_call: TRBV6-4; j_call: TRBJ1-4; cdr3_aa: CAREGSEKLFF; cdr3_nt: TGTGCCAGGGAAGGGAGTGAAAAACTGTTTTTT
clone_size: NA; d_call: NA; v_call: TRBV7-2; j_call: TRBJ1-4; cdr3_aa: CASSRFLTASNEKLFF; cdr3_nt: TGTGCCAGCAGCCGATTCTTGACAGCCTCTAATGAAAAACTGTTTTTT